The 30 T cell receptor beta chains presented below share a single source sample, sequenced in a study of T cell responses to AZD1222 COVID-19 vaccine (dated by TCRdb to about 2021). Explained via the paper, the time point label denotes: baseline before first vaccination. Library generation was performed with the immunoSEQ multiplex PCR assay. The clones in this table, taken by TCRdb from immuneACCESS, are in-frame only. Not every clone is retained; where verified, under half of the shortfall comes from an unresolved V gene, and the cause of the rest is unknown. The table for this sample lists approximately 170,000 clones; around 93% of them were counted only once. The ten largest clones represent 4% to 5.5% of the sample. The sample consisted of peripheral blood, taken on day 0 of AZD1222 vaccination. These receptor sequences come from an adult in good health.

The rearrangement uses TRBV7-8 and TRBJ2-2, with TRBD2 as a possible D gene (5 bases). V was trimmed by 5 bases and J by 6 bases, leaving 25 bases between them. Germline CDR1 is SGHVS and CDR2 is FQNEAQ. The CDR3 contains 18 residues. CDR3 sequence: CASSLTSGLQTLAGELFF. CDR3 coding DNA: TGTGCCAGCAGCCTCACTAGTGGATTGCAGACCTTAGCCGGGGAGCTGTTTTTT. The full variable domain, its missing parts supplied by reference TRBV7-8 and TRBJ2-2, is GAGVSQSPRYKVAKRGQDVALRCDPISGHVSLFWYQQALGQGPEFLTYFQNEAQLDKSGLPSDRFFAERPEGSVSTLKIQRTQQEDSAVYLCASSLTSGLQTLAGELFFGEGSRLTVL.

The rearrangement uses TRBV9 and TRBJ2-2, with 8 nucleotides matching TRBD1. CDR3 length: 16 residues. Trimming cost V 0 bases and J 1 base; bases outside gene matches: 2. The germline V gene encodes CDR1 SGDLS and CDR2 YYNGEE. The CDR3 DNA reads TGTGCCAGCAGCGTAGTTGGGACAGGGAACACCGGGGAGCTGTTTTTT. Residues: CASSVVGTGNTGELFF.

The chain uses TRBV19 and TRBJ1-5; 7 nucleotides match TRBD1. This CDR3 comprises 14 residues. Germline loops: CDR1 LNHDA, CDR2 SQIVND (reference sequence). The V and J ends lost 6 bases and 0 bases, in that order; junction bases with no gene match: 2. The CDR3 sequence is CASSRDSSNQPQHF. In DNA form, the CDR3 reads TGTGCCAGTAGCCGGGACAGTAGCAATCAGCCCCAGCATTTT.

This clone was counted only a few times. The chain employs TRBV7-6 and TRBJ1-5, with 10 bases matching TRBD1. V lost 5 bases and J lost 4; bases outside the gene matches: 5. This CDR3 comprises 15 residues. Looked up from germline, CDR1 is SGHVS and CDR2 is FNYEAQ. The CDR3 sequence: CASSAGTGANQPQHF. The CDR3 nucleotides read TGTGCCAGCAGCGCTGGGACAGGGGCGAATCAGCCCCAGCATTTT.

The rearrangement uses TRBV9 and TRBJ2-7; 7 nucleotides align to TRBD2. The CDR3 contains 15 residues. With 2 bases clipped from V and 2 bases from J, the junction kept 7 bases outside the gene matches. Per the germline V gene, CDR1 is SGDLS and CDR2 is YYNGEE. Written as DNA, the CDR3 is TGTGCCAGCAGCGTGCAGCGGGATTCCCCCTACGAGCAGTACTTC. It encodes CASSVQRDSPYEQYF.

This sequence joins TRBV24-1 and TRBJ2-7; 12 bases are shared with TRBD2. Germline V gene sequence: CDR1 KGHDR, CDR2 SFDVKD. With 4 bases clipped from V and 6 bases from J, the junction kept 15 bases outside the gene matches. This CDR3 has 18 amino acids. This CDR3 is CATSDSISTGLAGSEQYF. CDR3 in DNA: TGTGCCACCAGTGACTCCATCAGTACCGGACTAGCGGGATCCGAGCAGTACTTC.

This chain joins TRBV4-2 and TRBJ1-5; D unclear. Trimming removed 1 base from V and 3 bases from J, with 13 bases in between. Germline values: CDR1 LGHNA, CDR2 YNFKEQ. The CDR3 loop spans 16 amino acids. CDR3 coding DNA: TGTGCCAGCAGCCAAGGGCAATCGACGGTCAATCAGCCCCAGCATTTT. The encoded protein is CASSQGQSTVNQPQHF.

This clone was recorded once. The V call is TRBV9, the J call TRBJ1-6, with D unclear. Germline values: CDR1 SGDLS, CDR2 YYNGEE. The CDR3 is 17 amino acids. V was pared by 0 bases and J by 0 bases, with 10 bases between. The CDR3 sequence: CASSVAPRSSYNSPLHF. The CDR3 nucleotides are TGTGCCAGCAGCGTAGCGCCGAGGAGCTCCTATAATTCACCCCTCCACTTT.

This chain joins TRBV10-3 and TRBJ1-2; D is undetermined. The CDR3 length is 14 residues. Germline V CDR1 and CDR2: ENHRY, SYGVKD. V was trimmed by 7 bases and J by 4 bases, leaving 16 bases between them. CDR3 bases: TGTGCCATCACCCCCCGGGAAGGACGCTATGGCTACACCTTC. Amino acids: CAITPREGRYGYTF.

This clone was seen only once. The CDR3 region has the DNA TGTGCCAGCAGCCCCCGCCGGGGGAGCCCCTACGAGCAGTACTTC. Translating it yields CASSPRRGSPYEQYF. The V call is TRBV7-9, the J call TRBJ2-7; maybe TRBD2 (6 bases). Looked up from germline, CDR1 is SEHNR and CDR2 is FQNEAQ (reference sequence). V was pared by 5 bases and J by 2 bases, with 16 bases between. The CDR3 covers 15 residues. The full variable domain, its missing parts supplied by reference TRBV7-9 and TRBJ2-7, is DTGVSQNPRHKITKRGQNVTFRCDPISEHNRLYWYRQTLGQGPEFLTYFQNEAQLEKSRLLSDRFSAERPKGSFSTLEIQRTEQGDSAMYLCASSPRRGSPYEQYFGPGTRLTVT.

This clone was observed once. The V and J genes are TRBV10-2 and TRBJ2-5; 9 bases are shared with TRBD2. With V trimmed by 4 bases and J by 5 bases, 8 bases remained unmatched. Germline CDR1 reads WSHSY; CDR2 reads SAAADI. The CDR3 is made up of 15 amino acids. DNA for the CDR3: TGCGCCAGCAGTGGAGGACTAGCGTCGAAGGAGACCCAGTACTTC. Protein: CASSGGLASKETQYF.

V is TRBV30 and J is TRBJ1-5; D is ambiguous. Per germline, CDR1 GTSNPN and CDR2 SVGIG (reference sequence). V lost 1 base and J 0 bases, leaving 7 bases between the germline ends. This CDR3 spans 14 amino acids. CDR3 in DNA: TGTGCCTGGAGTGCAGGAGTTAGCAATCAGCCCCAGCATTTT. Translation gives CAWSAGVSNQPQHF.

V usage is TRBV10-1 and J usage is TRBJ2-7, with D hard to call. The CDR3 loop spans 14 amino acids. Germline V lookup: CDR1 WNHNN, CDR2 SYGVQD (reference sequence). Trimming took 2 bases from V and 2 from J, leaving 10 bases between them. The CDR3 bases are TGCGCCAGCAGTGAGACAGTTGCGACCTACGAGCAGTACTTC. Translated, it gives CASSETVATYEQYF.

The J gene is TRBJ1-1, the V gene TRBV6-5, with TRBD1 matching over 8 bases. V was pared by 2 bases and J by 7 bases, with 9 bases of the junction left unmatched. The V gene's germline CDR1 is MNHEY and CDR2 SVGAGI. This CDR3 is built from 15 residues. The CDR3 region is CASSYTPGGSGEAFF. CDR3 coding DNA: TGTGCCAGCAGTTACACCCCAGGGGGCTCGGGTGAAGCTTTCTTT.

CDR3 in DNA: TGTGCCAGCAGCTCTATGGCCGAGACCTACGAGCAGTACTTC. This translates into CASSSMAETYEQYF. The rearrangement links TRBV7-9 to TRBJ2-7; D ambiguous. The CDR3 runs 14 residues. Germline lookup yields CDR1 SEHNR and CDR2 FQNEAQ (reference sequence). V shed 4 bases and J shed 2 bases, with 12 bases lying between them. Full variable domain (outside the CDR3, taken from reference TRBV7-9 and TRBJ2-7): DTGVSQNPRHKITKRGQNVTFRCDPISEHNRLYWYRQTLGQGPEFLTYFQNEAQLEKSRLLSDRFSAERPKGSFSTLEIQRTEQGDSAMYLCASSSMAETYEQYFGPGTRLTVT.

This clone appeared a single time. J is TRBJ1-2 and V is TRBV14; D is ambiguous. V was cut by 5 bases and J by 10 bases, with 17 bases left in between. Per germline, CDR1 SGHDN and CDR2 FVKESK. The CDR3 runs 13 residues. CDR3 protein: CASSLGRTDLYTF. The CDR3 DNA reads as TGTGCCAGCAGCTTAGGTCGGACGGATCTCTACACCTTC. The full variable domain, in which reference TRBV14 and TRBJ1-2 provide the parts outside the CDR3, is EAGVTQFPSHSVIEKGQTVTLRCDPISGHDNLYWYRRVMGKEIKFLLHFVKESKQDESGMPNNRFLAERTGGTYSTLKVQPAELEDSGVYFCASSLGRTDLYTFGSGTRLTVV.

CDR3: CASSLTGTYEQYF. Written as DNA, the CDR3 is TGTGCCAGCAGTTTGACAGGGACCTACGAGCAGTACTTC. The V gene is TRBV12-3 or TRBV12-4, the J gene TRBJ2-7; 7 bases line up with TRBD1. This CDR3 has 13 amino acids. J gave up 2 bases and V 3 bases, and 1 base lay outside the gene matches.

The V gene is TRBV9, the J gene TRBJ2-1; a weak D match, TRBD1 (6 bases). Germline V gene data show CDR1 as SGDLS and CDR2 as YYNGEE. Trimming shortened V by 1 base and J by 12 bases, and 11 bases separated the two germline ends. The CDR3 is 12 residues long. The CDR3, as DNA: TGTGCCAGCAGCGTAATCAGGGGAGCGCAGTTCTTC. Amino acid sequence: CASSVIRGAQFF.

CDR3 region: CASSYSQGSYNEQFF. CDR3 DNA sequence: TGTGCCAGCAGTTACAGCCAGGGCTCCTACAATGAGCAGTTCTTC. This chain links TRBV6-5 with TRBJ2-1, with D possibly TRBD1 on 5 matching bases. Germline CDR1 reads MNHEY; CDR2 reads SVGAGI. Between the trimmed V and J ends, which lost 2 bases and 0 bases, there was a span of 8 bases. The CDR3 runs to 15 residues.

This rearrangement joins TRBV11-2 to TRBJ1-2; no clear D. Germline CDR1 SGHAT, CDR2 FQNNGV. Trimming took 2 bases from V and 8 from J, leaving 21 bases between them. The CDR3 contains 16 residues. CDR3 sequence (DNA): TGTGCCAGCAGCTTACCGATGGGCCAGTCTCAGGTGGGCTACACCTTC. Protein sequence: CASSLPMGQSQVGYTF.

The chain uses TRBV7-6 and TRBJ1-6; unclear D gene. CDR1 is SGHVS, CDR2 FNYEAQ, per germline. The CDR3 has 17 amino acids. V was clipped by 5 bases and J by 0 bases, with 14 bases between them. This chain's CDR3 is CASSPAPRSSYNSPLHF. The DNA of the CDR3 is TGTGCCAGCAGCCCTGCCCCCCGGAGCTCCTATAATTCACCCCTCCACTTT. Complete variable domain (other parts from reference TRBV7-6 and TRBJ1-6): GAGVSQSPRYKVTKRGQDVALRCDPISGHVSLYWYRQALGQGPEFLTYFNYEAQQDKSGLPNDRFSAERPEGSISTLTIQRTEQRDSAMYRCASSPAPRSSYNSPLHFGNGTRLTVT.

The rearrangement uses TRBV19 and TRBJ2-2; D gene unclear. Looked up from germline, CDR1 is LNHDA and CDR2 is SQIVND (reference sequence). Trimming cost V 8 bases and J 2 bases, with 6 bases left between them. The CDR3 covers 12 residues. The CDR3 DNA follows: TGTGCCAGTGGAAGAAACACCGGGGAGCTGTTTTTT. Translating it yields CASGRNTGELFF.

CDR3: CASENNRGREAFF. The DNA of the CDR3 is TGTGCCAGCGAAAATAATCGGGGCAGGGAAGCTTTCTTT. This chain joins TRBV28 and TRBJ1-1; D is perhaps TRBD1 (5 bases). The ends were cut back, 8 bases at V and 8 bases at J, with 18 bases in the middle. This CDR3 spans 13 amino acids. CDR1 MDHEN and CDR2 SYDVKM come from the germline V gene. The complete variable domain, with remaining parts taken from reference TRBV28 and TRBJ1-1, reads DVKVTQSSRYLVKRTGEKVFLECVQDMDHENMFWYRQDPGLGLRLIYFSYDVKMKEKGDIPEGYSVSREKKERFSLILESASTNQTSMYLCASENNRGREAFFGQGTRLTVV.

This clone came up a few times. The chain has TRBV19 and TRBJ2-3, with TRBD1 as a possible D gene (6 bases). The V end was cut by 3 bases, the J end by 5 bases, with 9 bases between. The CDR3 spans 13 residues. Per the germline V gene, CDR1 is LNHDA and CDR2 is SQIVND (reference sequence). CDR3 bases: TGTGCCAGTAGTATCAGGGGAGTAGATACGCAGTATTTT. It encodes CASSIRGVDTQYF.

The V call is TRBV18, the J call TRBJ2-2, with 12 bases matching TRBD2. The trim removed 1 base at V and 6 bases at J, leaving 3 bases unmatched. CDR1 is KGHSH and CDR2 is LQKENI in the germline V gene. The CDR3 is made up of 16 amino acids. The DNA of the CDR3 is TGTGCCAGCTCACCACGACTAGCGGGAGTGTCCGGGGAGCTGTTTTTT. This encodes CASSPRLAGVSGELFF.

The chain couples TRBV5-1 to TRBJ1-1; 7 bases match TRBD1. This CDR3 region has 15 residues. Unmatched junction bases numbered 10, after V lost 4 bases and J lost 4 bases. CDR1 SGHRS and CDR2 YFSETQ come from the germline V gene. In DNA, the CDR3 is TGCGCCAGCAGCCCTCAGGGGGGGTCGAGCACTGAAGCTTTCTTT. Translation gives CASSPQGGSSTEAFF.

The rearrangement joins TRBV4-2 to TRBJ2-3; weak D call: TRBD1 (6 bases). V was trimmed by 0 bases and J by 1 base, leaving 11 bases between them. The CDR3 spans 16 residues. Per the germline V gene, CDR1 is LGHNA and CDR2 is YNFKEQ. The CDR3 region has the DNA TGTGCCAGCAGCCAAGAGTTGGCAGGGGGCACAGATACGCAGTATTTT. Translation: CASSQELAGGTDTQYF.

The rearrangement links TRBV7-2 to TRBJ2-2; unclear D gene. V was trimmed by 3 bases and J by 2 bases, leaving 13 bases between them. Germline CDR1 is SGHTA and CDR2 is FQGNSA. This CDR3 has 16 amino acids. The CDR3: CASSLVSILNTGELFF. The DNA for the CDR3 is TGTGCCAGCAGCTTGGTGTCGATTCTAAACACCGGGGAGCTGTTTTTT.

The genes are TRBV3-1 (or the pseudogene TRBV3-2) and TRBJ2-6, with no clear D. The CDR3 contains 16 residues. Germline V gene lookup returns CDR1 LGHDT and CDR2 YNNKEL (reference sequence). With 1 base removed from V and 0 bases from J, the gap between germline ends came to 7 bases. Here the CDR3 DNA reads TGTGCCAGCAGCCAAGCTATCAGCTCTGGGGCCAACGTCCTGACTTTC. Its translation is CASSQAISSGANVLTF.

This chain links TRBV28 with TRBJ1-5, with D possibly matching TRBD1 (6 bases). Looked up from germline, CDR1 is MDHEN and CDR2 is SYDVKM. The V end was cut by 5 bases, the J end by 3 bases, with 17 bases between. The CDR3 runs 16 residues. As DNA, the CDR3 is TGTGCCAGCAGTCTAGGGGGGCTGGACCTCAATCAGCCCCAGCATTTT. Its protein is CASSLGGLDLNQPQHF. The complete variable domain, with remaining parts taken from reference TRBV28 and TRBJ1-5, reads DVKVTQSSRYLVKRTGEKVFLECVQDMDHENMFWYRQDPGLGLRLIYFSYDVKMKEKGDIPEGYSVSREKKERFSLILESASTNQTSMYLCASSLGGLDLNQPQHFGDGTRLSIL.